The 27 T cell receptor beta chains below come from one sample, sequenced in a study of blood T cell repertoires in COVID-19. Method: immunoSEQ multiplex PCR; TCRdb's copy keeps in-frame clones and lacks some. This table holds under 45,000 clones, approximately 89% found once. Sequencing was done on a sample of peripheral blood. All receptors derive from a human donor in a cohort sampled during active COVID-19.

The CDR3 nucleotides read TGTGCCAGCAGCGTAAGCGGGGGGCAGGAGACCCAGTACTTC. Encoded protein: CASSVSGGQETQYF. This chain joins TRBV9 and TRBJ2-5; 9 nucleotides agree with TRBD2. CDR1 and CDR2 from the germline V gene are SGDLS and YYNGEE. The CDR3 is made up of 14 amino acids. V gave up 1 base and J gave up 5 bases; unmatched junction bases: 3. The full variable domain, completed using reference TRBV9 and TRBJ2-5, is DSGVTQTPKHLITATGQRVTLRCSPRSGDLSVYWYQQSLDQGLQFLIQYYNGEERAKGNILERFSAQQFPDLHSELNLSSLELGDSALYFCASSVSGGQETQYFGPGTRLLVL.

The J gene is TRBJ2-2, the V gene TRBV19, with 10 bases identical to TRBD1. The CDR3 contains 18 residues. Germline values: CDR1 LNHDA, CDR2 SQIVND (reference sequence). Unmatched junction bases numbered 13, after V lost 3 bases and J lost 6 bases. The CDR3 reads CASSIRDRGRRRSGELFF. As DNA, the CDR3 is TGTGCCAGTAGTATCCGGGACAGGGGCCGGCGTAGGTCCGGGGAGCTGTTTTTT.

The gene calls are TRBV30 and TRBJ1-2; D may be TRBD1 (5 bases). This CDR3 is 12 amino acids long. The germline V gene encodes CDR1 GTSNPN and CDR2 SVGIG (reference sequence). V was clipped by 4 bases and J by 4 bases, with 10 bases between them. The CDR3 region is CAWTDTSYGYTF. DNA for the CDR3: TGTGCCTGGACGGACACCAGCTATGGCTACACCTTC. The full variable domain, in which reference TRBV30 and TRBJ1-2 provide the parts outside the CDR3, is SQTIHQWPATLVQPVGSPLSLECTVEGTSNPNLYWYRQAAGRGLQLLFYSVGIGQISSEVPQNLSASRPQDRQFILSSKKLLLSDSGFYLCAWTDTSYGYTFGSGTRLTVV.

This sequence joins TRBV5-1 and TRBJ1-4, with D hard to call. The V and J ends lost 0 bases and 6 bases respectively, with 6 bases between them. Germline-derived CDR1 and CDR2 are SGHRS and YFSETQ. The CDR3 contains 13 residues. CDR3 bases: TGCGCCAGCAGCTTGGTAGCAGATGAAAAACTGTTTTTT. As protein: CASSLVADEKLFF. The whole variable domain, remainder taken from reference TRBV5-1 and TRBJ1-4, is KAGVTQTPRYLIKTRGQQVTLSCSPISGHRSVSWYQQTPGQGLQFLFEYFSETQRNKGNFPGRFSGRQFSNSRSEMNVSTLELGDSALYLCASSLVADEKLFFGSGTQLSVL.

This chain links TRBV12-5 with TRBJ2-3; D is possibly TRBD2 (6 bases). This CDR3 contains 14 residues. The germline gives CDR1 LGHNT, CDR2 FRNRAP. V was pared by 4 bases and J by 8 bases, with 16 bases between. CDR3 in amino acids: CASGSDGGSPTQYF. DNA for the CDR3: TGTGCTAGTGGTTCCGATGGGGGGAGTCCTACGCAGTATTTT. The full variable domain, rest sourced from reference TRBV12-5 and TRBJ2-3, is DARVTQTPRHKVTEMGQEVTMRCQPILGHNTVFWYRQTMMQGLELLAYFRNRAPLDDSGMPKDRFSAEMPDATLATLKIQPSEPRDSAVYFCASGSDGGSPTQYFGPGTRLTVL.

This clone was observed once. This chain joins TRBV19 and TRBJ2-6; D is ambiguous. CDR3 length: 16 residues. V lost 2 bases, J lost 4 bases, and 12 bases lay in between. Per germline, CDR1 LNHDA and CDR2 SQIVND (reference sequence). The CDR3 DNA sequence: TGTGCCAGTAGTATACCGGTCCCCGGGGGGGCCAACGTCCTGACTTTC. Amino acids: CASSIPVPGGANVLTF.

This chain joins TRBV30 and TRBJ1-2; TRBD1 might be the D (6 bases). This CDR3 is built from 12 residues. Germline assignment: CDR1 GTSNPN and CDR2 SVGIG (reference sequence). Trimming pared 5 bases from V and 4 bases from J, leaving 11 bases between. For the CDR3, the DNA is TGTGCCTGGGGGGACACCCTCTATGGCTACACCTTC. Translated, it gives CAWGDTLYGYTF.

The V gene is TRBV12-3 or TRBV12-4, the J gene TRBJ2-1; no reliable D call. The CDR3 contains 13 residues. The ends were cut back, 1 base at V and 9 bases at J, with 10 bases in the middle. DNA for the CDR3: TGTGCCAGCAGTTTAGAGGCCGGGTTTGAGCAGTTCTTC. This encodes CASSLEAGFEQFF.

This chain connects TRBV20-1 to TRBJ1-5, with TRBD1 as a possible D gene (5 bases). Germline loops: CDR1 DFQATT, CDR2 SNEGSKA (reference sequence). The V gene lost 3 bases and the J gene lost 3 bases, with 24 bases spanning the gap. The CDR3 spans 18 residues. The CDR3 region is CSASREGTLGGSNQPQHF. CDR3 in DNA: TGCAGTGCTAGTAGGGAAGGGACTTTAGGAGGGTCCAATCAGCCCCAGCATTTT.

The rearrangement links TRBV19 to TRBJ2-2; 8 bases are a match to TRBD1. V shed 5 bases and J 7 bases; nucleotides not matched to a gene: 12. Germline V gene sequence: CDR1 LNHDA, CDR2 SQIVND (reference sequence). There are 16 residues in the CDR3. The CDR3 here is CASSRQGTGFGGELFF. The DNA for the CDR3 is TGTGCCAGTAGTCGACAGGGGACGGGGTTCGGCGGGGAGCTGTTTTTT.

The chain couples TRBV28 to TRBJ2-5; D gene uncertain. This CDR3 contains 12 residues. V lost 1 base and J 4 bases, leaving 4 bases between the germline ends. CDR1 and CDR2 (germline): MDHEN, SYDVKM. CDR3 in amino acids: CASSLFRETQYF. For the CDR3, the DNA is TGTGCCAGCAGTTTATTTCGAGAGACCCAGTACTTC.

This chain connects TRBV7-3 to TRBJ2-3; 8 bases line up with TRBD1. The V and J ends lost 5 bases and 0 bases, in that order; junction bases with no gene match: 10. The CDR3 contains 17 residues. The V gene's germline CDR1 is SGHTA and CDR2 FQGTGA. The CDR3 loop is CASSRAGGGPSTDTQYF. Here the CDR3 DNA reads TGTGCCAGCAGCCGAGCAGGGGGCGGCCCTAGCACAGATACGCAGTATTTT.

The CDR3 loop reads CASSLVGATEQFF. CDR3 nucleotide sequence: TGCGCCAGCAGCCTCGTGGGGGCGACTGAGCAGTTCTTC. The chain is built from TRBV5-1 and TRBJ2-1; D perhaps matches TRBD1 (6 bases). Deletions cut 4 bases from V and 9 bases from J, with 14 bases between. The CDR3 extends over 13 amino acids. Germline lookup yields CDR1 SGHRS and CDR2 YFSETQ.

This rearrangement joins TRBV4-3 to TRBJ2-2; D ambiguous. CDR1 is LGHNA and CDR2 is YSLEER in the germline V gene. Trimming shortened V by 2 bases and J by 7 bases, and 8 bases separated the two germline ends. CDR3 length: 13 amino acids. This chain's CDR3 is CASSQKLSGELFF. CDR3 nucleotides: TGCGCCAGCAGCCAAAAACTGAGCGGGGAGCTGTTTTTT.

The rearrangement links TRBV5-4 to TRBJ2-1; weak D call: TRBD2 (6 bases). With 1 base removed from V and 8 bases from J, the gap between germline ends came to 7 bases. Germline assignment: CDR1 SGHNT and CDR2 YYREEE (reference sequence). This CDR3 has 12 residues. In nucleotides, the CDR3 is TGTGCCAGCAGCTTGCGGGGGTATGAGCAGTTCTTC. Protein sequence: CASSLRGYEQFF.

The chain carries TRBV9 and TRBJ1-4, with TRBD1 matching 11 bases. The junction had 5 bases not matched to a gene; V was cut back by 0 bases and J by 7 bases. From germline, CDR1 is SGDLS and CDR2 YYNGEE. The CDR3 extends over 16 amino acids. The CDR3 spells CASSVALGQGVEKLFF. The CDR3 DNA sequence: TGTGCCAGCAGCGTAGCGTTGGGACAGGGGGTTGAAAAACTGTTTTTT. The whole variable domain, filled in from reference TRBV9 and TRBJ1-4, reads DSGVTQTPKHLITATGQRVTLRCSPRSGDLSVYWYQQSLDQGLQFLIQYYNGEERAKGNILERFSAQQFPDLHSELNLSSLELGDSALYFCASSVALGQGVEKLFFGSGTQLSVL.

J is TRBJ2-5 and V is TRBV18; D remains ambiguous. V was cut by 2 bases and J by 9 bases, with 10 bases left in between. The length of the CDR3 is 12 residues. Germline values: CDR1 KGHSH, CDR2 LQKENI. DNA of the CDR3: TGTGCCAGCTCACCAGCCGAGGTCCCCCAGTACTTC. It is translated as CASSPAEVPQYF.

The CDR3 spells CASSPGAEMNTEAFF. The CDR3 DNA reads as TGTGCCAGTAGTCCAGGGGCGGAGATGAACACTGAAGCTTTCTTT. V gene TRBV19 combines with J gene TRBJ1-1; TRBD1 is a possible D gene (6 bases). The length of the CDR3 is 15 residues. Germline V gives CDR1 LNHDA, CDR2 SQIVND (reference sequence). The V gene lost 5 bases and the J gene lost 0 bases, with 13 bases spanning the gap. The variable domain in full, completed from reference TRBV19 and TRBJ1-1, reads DGGITQSPKYLFRKEGQNVTLSCEQNLNHDAMYWYRQDPGQGLRLIYYSQIVNDFQKGDIAEGYSVSREKKESFPLTVTSAQKNPTAFYLCASSPGAEMNTEAFFGQGTRLTVV.

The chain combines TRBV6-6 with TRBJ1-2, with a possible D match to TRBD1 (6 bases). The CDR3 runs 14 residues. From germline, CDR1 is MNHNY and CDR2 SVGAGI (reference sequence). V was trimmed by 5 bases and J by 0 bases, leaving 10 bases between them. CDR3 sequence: CASSRQESNYGYTF. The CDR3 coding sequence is TGTGCCAGCAGTAGACAGGAGTCTAACTATGGCTACACCTTC.

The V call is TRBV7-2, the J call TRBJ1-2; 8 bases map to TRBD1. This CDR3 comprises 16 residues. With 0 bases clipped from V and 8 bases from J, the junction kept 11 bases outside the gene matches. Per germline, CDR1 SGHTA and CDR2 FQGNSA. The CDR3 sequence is CASSLALDRDVFGYTF. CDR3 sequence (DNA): TGTGCCAGCAGCTTAGCGCTGGACAGGGACGTATTCGGCTACACCTTC.

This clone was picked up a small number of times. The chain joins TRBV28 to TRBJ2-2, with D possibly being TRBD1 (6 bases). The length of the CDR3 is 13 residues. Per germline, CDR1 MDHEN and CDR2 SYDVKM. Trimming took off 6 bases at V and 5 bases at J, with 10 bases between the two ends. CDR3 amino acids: CASRGARTGELFF. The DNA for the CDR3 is TGTGCCAGCAGGGGGGCACGGACCGGGGAGCTGTTTTTT.

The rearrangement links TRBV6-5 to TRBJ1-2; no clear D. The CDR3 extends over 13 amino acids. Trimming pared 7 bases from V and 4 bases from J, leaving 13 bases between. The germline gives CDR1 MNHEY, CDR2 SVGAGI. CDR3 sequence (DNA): TGTGCCAGCAAGCAAACCTCAGGCTATGGCTACACCTTC. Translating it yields CASKQTSGYGYTF.

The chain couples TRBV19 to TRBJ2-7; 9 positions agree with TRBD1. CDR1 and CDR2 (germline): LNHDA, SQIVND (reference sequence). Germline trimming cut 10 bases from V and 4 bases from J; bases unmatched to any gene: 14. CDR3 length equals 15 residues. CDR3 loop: CATGGGTGSQYEQYF. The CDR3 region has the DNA TGTGCCACCGGTGGCGGGACAGGGAGTCAATACGAGCAGTACTTC.

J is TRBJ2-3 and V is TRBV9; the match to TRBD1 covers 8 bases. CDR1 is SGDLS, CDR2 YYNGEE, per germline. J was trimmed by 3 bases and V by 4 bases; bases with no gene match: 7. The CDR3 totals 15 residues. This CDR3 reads CASSQGQGATDTQYF. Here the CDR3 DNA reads TGTGCCAGCAGCCAAGGGCAGGGGGCAACAGATACGCAGTATTTT.

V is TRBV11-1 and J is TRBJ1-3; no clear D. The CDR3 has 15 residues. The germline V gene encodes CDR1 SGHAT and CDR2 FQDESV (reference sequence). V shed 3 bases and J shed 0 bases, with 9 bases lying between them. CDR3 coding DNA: TGTGCCAGCAGCTTTAGCCTCTCCTCTGGAAACACCATATATTTT. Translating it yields CASSFSLSSGNTIYF.

CDR3 in DNA: TGTGCCAGCAGTTACGGGACTAGCATCACAGATACGCAGTATTTT. Amino acids: CASSYGTSITDTQYF. The chain links TRBV6-5 to TRBJ2-3; 9 positions match TRBD2. CDR1 is MNHEY, CDR2 SVGAGI, per germline. The V and J ends lost 2 bases and 2 bases, in that order; junction bases with no gene match: 2. CDR3 length: 15 amino acids.

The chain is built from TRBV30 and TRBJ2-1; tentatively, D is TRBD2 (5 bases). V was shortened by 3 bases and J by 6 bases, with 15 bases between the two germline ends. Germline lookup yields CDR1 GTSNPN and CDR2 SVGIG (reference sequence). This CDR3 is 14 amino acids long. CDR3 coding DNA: TGTGCCTGGAGGGGTCTACTCCGGGGCAATGAGCAGTTCTTC. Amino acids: CAWRGLLRGNEQFF.